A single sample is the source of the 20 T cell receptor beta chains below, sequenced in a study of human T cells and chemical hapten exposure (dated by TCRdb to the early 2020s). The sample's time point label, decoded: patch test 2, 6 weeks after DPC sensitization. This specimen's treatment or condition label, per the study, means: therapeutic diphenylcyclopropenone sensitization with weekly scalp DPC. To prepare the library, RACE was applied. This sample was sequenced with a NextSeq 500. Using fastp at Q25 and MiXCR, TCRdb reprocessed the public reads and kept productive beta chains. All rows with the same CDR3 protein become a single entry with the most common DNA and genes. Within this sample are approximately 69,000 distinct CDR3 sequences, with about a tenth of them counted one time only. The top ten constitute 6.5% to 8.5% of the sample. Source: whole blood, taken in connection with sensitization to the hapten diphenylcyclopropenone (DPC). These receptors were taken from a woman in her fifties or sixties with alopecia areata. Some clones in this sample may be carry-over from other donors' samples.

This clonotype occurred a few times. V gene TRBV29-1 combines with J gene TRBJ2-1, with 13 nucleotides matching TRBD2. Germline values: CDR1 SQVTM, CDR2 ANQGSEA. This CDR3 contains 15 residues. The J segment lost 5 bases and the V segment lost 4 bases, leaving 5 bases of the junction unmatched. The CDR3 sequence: CSVGPGLAGNNEQFF. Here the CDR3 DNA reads TGCAGCGTTGGCCCGGGACTAGCGGGAAACAATGAGCAGTTCTTC.

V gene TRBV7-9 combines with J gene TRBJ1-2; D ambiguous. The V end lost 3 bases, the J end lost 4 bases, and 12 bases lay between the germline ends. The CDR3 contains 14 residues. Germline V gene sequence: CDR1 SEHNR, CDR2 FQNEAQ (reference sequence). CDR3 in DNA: TGTGCCAGCAGCTTCCCGCAGCAGGTCTATGGCTACACCTTC. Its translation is CASSFPQQVYGYTF.

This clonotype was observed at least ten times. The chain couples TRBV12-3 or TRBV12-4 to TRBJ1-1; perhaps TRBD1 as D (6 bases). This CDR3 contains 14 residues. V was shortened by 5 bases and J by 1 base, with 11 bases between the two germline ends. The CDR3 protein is CASSLQTGNTEAFF. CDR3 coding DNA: TGTGCCAGCAGTCTTCAGACAGGGAACACTGAAGCTTTCTTT.

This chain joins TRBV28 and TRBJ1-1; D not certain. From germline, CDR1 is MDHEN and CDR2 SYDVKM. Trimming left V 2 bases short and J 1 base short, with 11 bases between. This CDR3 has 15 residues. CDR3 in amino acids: CASSLGGYGNTEAFF. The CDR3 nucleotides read TGTGCCAGCAGTTTAGGAGGGTATGGGAACACTGAAGCTTTCTTT. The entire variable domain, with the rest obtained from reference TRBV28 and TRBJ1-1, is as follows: DVKVTQSSRYLVKRTGEKVFLECVQDMDHENMFWYRQDPGLGLRLIYFSYDVKMKEKGDIPEGYSVSREKKERFSLILESASTNQTSMYLCASSLGGYGNTEAFFGQGTRLTVV.

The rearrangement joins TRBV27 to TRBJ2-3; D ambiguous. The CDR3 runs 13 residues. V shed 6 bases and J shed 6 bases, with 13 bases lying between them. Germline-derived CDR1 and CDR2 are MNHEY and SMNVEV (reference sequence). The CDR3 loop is CASSFRLVDTQYF. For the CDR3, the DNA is TGTGCCAGCAGCTTCAGGCTGGTTGATACGCAGTATTTT.

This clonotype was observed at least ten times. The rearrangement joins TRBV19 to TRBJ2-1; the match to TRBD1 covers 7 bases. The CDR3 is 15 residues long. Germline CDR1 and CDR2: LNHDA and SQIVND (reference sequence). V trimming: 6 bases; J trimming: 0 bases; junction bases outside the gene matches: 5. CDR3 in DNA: TGTGCCAGTAGGATGGACAGGAGCTCCTACAATGAGCAGTTCTTC. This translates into CASRMDRSSYNEQFF.

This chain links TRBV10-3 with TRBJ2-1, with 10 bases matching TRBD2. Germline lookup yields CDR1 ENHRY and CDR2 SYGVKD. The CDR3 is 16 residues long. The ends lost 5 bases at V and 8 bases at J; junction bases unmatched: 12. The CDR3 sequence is CAISSGPSGSGDEQFF. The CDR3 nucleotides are TGTGCCATCAGTTCTGGGCCTAGCGGGAGTGGGGATGAGCAGTTCTTC.

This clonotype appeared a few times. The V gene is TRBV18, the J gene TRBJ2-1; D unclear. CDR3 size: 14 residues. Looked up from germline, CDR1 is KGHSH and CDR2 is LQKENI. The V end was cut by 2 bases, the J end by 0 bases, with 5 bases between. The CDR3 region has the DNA TGTGCCAGCTCACCAAAGGGCTCCTACAATGAGCAGTTCTTC. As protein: CASSPKGSYNEQFF.

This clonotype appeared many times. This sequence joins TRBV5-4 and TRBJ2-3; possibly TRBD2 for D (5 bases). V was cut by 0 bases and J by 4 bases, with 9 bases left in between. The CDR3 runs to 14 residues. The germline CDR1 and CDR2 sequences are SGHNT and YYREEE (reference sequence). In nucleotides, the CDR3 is TGTGCCAGCAGCTTGGCGGCGGACTCAGATACGCAGTATTTT. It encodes CASSLAADSDTQYF.

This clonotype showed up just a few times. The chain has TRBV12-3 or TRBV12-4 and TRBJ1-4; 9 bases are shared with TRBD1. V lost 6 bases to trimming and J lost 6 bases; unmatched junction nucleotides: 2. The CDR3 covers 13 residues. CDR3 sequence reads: CASRTGGYEKLFF. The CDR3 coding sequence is TGTGCCAGCAGGACAGGGGGATATGAAAAACTGTTTTTT.

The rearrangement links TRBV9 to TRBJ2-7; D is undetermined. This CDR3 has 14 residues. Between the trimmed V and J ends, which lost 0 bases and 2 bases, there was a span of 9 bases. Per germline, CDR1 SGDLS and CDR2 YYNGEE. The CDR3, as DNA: TGTGCCAGCAGCGTAGTCCTCCAGGCCTACGAGCAGTACTTC. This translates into CASSVVLQAYEQYF.

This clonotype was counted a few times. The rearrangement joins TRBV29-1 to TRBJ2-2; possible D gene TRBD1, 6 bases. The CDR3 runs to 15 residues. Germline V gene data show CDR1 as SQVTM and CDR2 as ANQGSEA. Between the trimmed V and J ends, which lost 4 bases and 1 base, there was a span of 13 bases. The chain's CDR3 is CSVGRWTENTGELFF. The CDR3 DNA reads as TGCAGCGTTGGCCGGTGGACAGAGAACACCGGGGAGCTGTTTTTT.

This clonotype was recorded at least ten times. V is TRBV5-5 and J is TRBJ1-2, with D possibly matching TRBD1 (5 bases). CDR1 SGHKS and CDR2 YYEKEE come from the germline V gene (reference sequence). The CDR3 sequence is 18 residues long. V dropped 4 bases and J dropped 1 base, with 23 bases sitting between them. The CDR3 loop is CASSPLEGASAFNYGYTF. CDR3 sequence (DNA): TGTGCCAGCAGCCCCCTCGAAGGGGCCTCCGCTTTTAACTATGGCTACACCTTC.

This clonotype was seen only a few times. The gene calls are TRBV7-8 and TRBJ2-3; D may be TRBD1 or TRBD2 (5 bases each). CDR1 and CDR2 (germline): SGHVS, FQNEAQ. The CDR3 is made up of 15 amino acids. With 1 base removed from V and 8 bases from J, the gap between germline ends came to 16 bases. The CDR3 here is CASSLDSVRGATQYF. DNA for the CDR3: TGTGCCAGCAGCTTAGACTCGGTTCGAGGGGCTACGCAGTATTTT.

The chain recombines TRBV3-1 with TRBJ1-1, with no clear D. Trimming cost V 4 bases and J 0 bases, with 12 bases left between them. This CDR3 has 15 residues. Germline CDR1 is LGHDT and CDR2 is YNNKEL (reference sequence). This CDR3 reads CASSPVGRLNTEAFF. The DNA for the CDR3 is TGTGCCAGCAGCCCTGTTGGGCGGCTGAACACTGAAGCTTTCTTT. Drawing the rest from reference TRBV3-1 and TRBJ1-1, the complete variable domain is DTAVSQTPKYLVTQMGNDKSIKCEQNLGHDTMYWYKQDSKKFLKIMFSYNNKELIINETVPNRFSPKSPDKAHLNLHINSLELGDSAVYFCASSPVGRLNTEAFFGQGTRLTVV.

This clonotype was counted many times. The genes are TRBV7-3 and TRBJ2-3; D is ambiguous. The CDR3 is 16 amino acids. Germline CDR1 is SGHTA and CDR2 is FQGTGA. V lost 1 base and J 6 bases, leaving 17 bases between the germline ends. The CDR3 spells CASSLNGPELVDTQYF. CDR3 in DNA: TGTGCCAGCAGCTTAAATGGTCCGGAGTTAGTGGATACGCAGTATTTT.

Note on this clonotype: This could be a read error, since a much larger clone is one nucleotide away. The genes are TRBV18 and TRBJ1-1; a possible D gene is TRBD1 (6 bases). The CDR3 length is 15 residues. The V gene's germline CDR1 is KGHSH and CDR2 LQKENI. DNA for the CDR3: TGTGTCAGCTCACCAGAACAGGGATCGAACACTGAAGCTTTCTTT. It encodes CVSSPEQGSNTEAFF.

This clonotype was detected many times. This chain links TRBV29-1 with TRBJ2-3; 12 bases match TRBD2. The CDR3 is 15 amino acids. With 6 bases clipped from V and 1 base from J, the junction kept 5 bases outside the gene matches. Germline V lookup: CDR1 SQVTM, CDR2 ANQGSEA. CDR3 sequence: CSVGRLAGGTDTQYF. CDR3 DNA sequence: TGCAGCGTCGGACGACTAGCGGGAGGCACAGATACGCAGTATTTT.

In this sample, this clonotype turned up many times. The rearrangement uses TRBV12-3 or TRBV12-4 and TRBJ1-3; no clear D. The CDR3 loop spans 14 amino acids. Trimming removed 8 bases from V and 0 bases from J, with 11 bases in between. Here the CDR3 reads CASRPQSSGNTIYF. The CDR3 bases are TGTGCCAGCCGCCCCCAAAGCTCTGGAAACACCATATATTTT.

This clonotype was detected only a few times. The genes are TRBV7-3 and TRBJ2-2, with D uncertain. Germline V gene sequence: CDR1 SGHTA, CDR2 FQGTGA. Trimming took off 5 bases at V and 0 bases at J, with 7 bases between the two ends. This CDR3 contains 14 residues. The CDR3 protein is CASSPETNTGELFF. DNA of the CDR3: TGTGCCAGCAGCCCTGAAACGAACACCGGGGAGCTGTTTTTT.